These T cell receptor beta chains were read from a single sample in a study of glioma-infiltrating T cells after dendritic cell vaccination. Assay used: immunoSEQ multiplex PCR; TCRdb lists only in-frame clones, some missing. The profile shows 75,000 to 85,000 clones, roughly 84% of them singletons. Source: blood, taken after dendritic cell vaccination. These receptor sequences come from a human donor with glioblastoma. Each CDR3 is given with its conserved first and last residue. The D gene is left open where the match is weak. Not all rows give a size; the values are once, few, many and, for expanded clones, a class.

clone size	J gene	D gene	V gene	CDR3 protein	CDR3 DNA
-	TRBJ1-1	TRBD1	TRBV2	CATGGTEAFF	TGTGCCACAGGGGGCACTGAAGCTTTCTTT
-	TRBJ2-5	TRBD1	TRBV5-1	CASSEGQGLGETQYF	TGCGCCAGCAGCGAGGGACAGGGCTTGGGAGAGACCCAGTACTTC
-	TRBJ1-1	-	TRBV5-6	CASSFTLEDTEAFF	TGTGCCAGCAGCTTCACCCTTGAGGACACTGAAGCTTTCTTT
-	TRBJ1-1	-	TRBV18	CASSQDGASEAFF	TGTGCCAGCTCACAGGATGGGGCGTCTGAAGCTTTCTTT
-	TRBJ1-1	-	TRBV7-7	CASSLRQNTEAFF	TGTGCCAGCAGCCTCAGACAGAACACTGAAGCTTTCTTT
-	TRBJ2-7	TRBD1	TRBV7-9	CASSLFVQGEYEQYF	TGTGCCAGCAGCTTATTCGTACAGGGGGAATACGAGCAGTACTTC
-	TRBJ1-2	-	TRBV11-2	CASRPPGDRDGYTF	TGTGCCAGCAGGCCTCCCGGGGATCGGGATGGCTACACCTTC
-	TRBJ2-7	TRBD1	TRBV2	CASSDPPQGALYEQYF	TGTGCCAGCAGTGATCCCCCACAGGGGGCTCTCTACGAGCAGTACTTC
once	TRBJ2-3	TRBD2	TRBV5-8	CASSLLSGGPDTQYF	TGTGCCAGCAGCTTGCTTAGCGGGGGTCCAGATACGCAGTATTTT
once	TRBJ2-1	-	TRBV11-3	CASSLGAWGLYNEQFF	TGTGCCAGCAGCTTAGGGGCATGGGGACTCTACAATGAGCAGTTCTTC
-	TRBJ2-3	TRBD2	TRBV30	CAWTSREGPTDTQYF	TGTGCCTGGACGTCCCGGGAGGGCCCCACAGATACGCAGTATTTT
-	TRBJ1-2	TRBD1	TRBV27	CASSLGGQPYGYTF	TGTGCCAGCAGTTTAGGGGGACAGCCCTATGGCTACACCTTC
-	TRBJ2-1	TRBD2	TRBV7-7	CASSLVPPAGLAGANEQFF	TGTGCTAGCAGCTTAGTGCCCCCGGCGGGACTAGCGGGGGCCAATGAGCAGTTCTTC
-	TRBJ2-6	-	TRBV21-1	CASFRDYGANVLTF	TGTGCCAGCTTCAGGGATTATGGGGCCAACGTCCTGACTTTC
-	TRBJ2-5	-	TRBV4-1	CASSQEAGPETQYF	TGCGCCAGCAGCCAAGAGGCGGGGCCGGAGACCCAGTACTTC
-	TRBJ1-2	-	TRBV7-3	CASSEEANYGYTF	TGTGCCAGCAGCGAGGAAGCTAACTATGGCTACACCTTC
few	TRBJ1-5	-	TRBV14	CASSRTGRGQPQHF	TGTGCCAGCAGCCGAACAGGGCGAGGTCAGCCCCAGCATTTT
-	TRBJ2-3	-	TRBV6-1	CASSLAPYSTDTQYF	TGTGCCAGCAGCCTAGCGCCGTATAGCACAGATACGCAGTATTTT
-	TRBJ2-3	-	TRBV11-3	CASSLTTGADTQYF	TGTGCCAGCAGCTTAACTACGGGAGCGGATACGCAGTATTTT
-	TRBJ1-5	-	TRBV5-6	CASSLLASDQPQHF	TGTGCCAGCAGCTTGTTGGCATCCGATCAGCCCCAGCATTTT
-	TRBJ2-7	-	TRBV18	CASQSSGGGSYEQYF	TGTGCCAGCCAGAGTTCGGGGGGCGGATCCTACGAGCAGTACTTC
-	TRBJ1-4	-	TRBV28	CASSPVREKLFF	TGTGCCAGCAGTCCCGTGAGGGAAAAACTGTTTTTT
-	TRBJ2-3	-	TRBV19	CASSNLRGGDTQYF	TGTGCCAGTAGTAACCTAAGGGGGGGAGATACGCAGTATTTT
-	TRBJ2-2	TRBD1	TRBV9	CASSVVAGGNTGELFF	TGTGCCAGCAGCGTAGTCGCAGGGGGTAACACCGGGGAGCTGTTTTTT
once	TRBJ1-2	TRBD1	TRBV27	CASSFGDRLGYGYTF	TGTGCCAGCAGTTTTGGGGACAGGTTGGGCTATGGCTACACCTTC
-	TRBJ2-5	TRBD1	TRBV7-3	CASSLKGTAQETQYF	TGTGCCAGCAGCTTAAAGGGGACAGCACAAGAGACCCAGTACTTC
-	TRBJ1-1	-	TRBV11-3	CASRGDGDTEAFF	TGTGCCAGCCGGGGGGATGGGGACACTGAAGCTTTCTTT
-	TRBJ2-1	-	TRBV19	CASSMTGYIYNEQFF	TGTGCCAGTAGCATGACAGGTTATATTTACAATGAGCAGTTCTTC
-	TRBJ1-2	TRBD1	TRBV2	CASTLTGQGAYGYTF	TGTGCCAGCACACTCACCGGACAGGGTGCCTATGGCTACACCTTC
-	TRBJ1-2	-	TRBV28	CASSFWALQDPYGYTF	TGTGCCAGCAGTTTTTGGGCCCTACAGGACCCCTATGGCTACACCTTC
-	TRBJ2-3	-	TRBV13	CASSLGLALASDTQYF	TGTGCCAGCAGCTTAGGTCTCGCACTAGCATCCGATACGCAGTATTTT
few	TRBJ1-3	-	TRBV7-9	CASSLAVGSGNTIYF	TGTGCCAGCAGCTTAGCGGTCGGGTCAGGAAACACCATATATTTT
-	TRBJ2-2	-	TRBV27	CASSPGQATGELFF	TGTGCCAGCAGTCCAGGACAAGCCACCGGGGAGCTGTTTTTT
-	TRBJ1-2	TRBD1	TRBV28	CASRSGQGDYGYTF	TGTGCCAGCAGATCTGGACAGGGAGACTATGGCTACACCTTC
-	TRBJ1-4	TRBD1	TRBV5-4	CASSSQQGNNEKLFF	TGTGCCAGCAGCTCCCAACAGGGGAATAATGAAAAACTGTTTTTT
-	TRBJ2-7	-	TRBV30	CAWSVYSEQYF	TGTGCCTGGAGTGTATACAGCGAGCAGTACTTC
once	TRBJ2-3	TRBD2	TRBV5-1	CASSPTSGGTDTQYF	TGCGCCAGCAGCCCGACTAGCGGGGGCACAGATACGCAGTATTTT
-	TRBJ1-2	-	TRBV16	CASSRRDTTNYGYTF	TGTGCCAGCAGCCGACGGGACACTACTAACTATGGCTACACCTTC
-	TRBJ2-1	TRBD2	TRBV7-9	CASSQGLADVYNEQFF	TGTGCCAGCAGCCAGGGACTAGCGGACGTCTACAATGAGCAGTTCTTC
-	TRBJ2-1	-	TRBV6-5	CASSYSWGPLNEQFF	TGTGCCAGCAGTTACTCGTGGGGGCCCCTAAATGAGCAGTTCTTC